The source of this T cell receptor (beta chain) is a study of regulatory T cells in long-lasting Graves disease. The study's findings and limits: Relative to newly diagnosed Graves' patients, persistent ones had lower TCR diversity. Persistent disease samples used TRBV28, TRBJ1-2 and TRBJ2-5 preferentially.

Time point in this sample: persistent/refractory GD, antithyroid drugs over 5 years with positive TRAb. The TCR library was made from RNA that had been extracted from PBMCs in TRIzol. V lost 1 base and J 3 bases, leaving 3 bases between the germline ends. Germline loops: CDR1 WSHSY, CDR2 SAAADI. The CDR3 has 12 amino acids. CDR3 regions were amplified by Arm-PCR using iRepertoire HTBI primers to build TCR beta libraries. In the original workflow: Across all samples, 62 TRBV segments and more than 11 TRBJ segments were identified. MiXCR, applied by TCRdb to the multiplex PCR reads, yields one record per CDR3 protein. The V and J calls and clone size are TCRdb's, not the authors'. The table lists more than 650,000 distinct CDR3 sequences, 25% to 30% of them singletons, with 35% to 55% in the top ten. This clonotype was seen only a few times. The antigen is unknown.

The sequence was obtained from a female donor with Graves disease. The specimen comprised peripheral blood mononuclear cells (PBMCs), sampled when the disease was refractory, from a patient treated with antithyroid drugs. The V call is TRBV10-2, the J call TRBJ2-5; the D is unclear. The DNA for the CDR3 is TGCGCCAGCAGTGAGTTGAAAGAGACCCAGTACTTC. This encodes CASSELKETQYF.